This TCR beta chain was found in a study of beta chain features in type 1 diabetes. This CDR3 is 15 amino acids long. J lost 6 bases, V lost 2 bases, and 7 bases had no gene match. Germline V gene sequence: CDR1 KGHSH, CDR2 LQKENI. Expressed TCRB transcripts were sequenced because the entire RNA isolate underwent reverse transcription. Assay used: immunoSEQ multiplex PCR; TCRdb lists only in-frame clones, some missing. The sample records 500,000 to 800,000 clones, around 12% being singletons. Study-level results: Among patients with Type 1 diabetes, TCRB CDR3s were moderately but significantly shorter in every one of the four CD4+ subsets.

About this clone: The antigen is not known.

What was sequenced was naive CD4+ T cells from blood. This chain uses TRBV18 with TRBJ2-1, with 7 positions matching TRBD1. This clonotype was sampled from a young man with type 1 diabetes. CDR3 region: CASSPRQGEGNEQFF. The CDR3, as DNA: TGTGCCAGCTCACCAAGGCAGGGGGAAGGCAATGAGCAGTTCTTC.